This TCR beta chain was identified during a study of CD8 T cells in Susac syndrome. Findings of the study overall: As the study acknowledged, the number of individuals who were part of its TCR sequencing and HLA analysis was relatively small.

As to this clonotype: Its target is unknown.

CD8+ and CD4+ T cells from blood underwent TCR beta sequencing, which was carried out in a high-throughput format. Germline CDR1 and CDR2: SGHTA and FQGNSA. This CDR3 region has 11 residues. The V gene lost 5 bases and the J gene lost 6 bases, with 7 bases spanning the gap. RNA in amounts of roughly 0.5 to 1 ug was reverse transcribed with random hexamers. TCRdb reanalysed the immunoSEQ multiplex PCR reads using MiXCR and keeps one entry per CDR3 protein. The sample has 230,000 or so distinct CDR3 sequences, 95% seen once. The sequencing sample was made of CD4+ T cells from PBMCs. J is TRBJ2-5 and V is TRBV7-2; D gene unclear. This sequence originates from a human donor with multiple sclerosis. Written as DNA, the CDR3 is TGTGCCAGCAGCCCCGGGCAGACCCAGTACTTC. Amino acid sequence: CASSPGQTQYF.